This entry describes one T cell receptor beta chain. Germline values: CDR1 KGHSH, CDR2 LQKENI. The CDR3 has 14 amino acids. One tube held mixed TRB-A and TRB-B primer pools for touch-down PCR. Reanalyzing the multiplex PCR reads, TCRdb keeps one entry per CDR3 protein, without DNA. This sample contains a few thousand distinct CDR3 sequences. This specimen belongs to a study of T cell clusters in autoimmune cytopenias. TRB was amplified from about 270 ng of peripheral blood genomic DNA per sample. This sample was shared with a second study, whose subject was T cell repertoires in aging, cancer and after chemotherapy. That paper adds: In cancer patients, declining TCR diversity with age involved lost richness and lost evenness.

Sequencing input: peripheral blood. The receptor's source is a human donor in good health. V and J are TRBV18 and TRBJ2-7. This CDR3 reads CASSPGEPPYEQYF.